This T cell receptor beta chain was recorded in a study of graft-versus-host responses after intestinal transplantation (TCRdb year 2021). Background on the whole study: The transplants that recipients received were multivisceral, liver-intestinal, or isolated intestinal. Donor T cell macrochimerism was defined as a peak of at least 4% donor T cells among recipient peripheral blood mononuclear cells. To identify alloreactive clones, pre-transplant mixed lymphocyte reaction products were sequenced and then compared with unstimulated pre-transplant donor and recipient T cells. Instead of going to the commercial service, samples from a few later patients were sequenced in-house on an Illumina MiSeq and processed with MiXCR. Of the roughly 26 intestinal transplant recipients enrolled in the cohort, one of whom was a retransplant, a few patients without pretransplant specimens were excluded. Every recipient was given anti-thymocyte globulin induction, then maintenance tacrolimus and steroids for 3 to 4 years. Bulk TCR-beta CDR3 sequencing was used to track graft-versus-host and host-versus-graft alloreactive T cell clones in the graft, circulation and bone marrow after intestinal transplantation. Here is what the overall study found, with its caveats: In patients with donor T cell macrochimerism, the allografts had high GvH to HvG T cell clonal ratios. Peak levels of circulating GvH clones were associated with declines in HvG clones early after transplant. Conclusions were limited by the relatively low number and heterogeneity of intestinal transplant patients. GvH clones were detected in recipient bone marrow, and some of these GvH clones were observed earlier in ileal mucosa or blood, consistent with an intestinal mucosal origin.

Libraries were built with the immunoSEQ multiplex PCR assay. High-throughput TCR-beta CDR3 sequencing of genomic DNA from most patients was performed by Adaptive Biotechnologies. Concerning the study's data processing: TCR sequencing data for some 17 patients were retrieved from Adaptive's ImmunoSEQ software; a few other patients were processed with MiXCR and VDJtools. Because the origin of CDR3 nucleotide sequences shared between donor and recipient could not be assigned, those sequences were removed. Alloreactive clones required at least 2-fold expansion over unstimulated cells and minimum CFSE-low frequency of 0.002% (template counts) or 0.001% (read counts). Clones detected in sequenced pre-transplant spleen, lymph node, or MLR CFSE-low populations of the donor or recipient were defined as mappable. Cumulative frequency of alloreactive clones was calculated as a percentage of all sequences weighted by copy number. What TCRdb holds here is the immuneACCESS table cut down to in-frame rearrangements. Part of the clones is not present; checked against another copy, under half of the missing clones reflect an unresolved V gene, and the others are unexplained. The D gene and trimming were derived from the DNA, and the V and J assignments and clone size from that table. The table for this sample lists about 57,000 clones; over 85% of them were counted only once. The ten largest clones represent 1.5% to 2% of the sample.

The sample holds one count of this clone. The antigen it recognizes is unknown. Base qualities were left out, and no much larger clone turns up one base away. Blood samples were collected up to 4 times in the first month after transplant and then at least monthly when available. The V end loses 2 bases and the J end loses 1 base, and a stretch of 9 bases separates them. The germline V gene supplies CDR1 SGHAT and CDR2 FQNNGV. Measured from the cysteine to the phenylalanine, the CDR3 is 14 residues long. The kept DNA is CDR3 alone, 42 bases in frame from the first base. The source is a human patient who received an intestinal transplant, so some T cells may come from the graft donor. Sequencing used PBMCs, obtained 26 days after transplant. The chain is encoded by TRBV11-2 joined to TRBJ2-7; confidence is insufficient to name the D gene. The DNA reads TGTGCCAGCAGCTTAACTGGGCCATCCTACGAGCAGTACTTC. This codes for CASSLTGPSYEQYF.